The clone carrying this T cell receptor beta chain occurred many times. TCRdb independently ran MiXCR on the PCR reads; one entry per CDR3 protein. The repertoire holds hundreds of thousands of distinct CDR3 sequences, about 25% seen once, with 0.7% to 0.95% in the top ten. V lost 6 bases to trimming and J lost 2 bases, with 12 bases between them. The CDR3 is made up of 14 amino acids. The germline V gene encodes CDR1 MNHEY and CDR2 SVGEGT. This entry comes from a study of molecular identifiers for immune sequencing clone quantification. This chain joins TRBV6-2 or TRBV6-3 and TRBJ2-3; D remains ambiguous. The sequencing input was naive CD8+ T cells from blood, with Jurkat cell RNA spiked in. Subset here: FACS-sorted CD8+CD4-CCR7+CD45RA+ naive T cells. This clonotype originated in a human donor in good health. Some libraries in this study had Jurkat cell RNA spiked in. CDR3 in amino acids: CASSQPYFTDTQYF. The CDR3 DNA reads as TGTGCCAGCAGCCAACCTTATTTCACAGATACGCAGTATTTT.